The 32 T cell receptor beta chains below come from one sample, sequenced in a study of response to subunit inactivated influenza vaccine. MiXCR, applied by TCRdb to the RT-PCR reads, yields one record per CDR3 protein. The profile shows around 850,000 distinct CDR3 sequences, roughly 18% of them singletons. Sequencing was performed on PBMCs from blood, taken roughly 5 days after vaccination. The source is a man aged 50 to 60 who received an inactivated influenza vaccine.

This chain connects TRBV7-9 to TRBJ1-1, with TRBD1 matching over 7 bases. With 4 bases clipped from V and 0 bases from J, the junction kept 5 bases outside the gene matches. Per germline, CDR1 SEHNR and CDR2 FQNEAQ (reference sequence). The CDR3 loop spans 15 amino acids. The DNA of the CDR3 is TGTGCCAGCAGCTCACAGGGGCCACTGAACACTGAAGCTTTCTTT. Its translation is CASSSQGPLNTEAFF.

The rearrangement uses TRBV27 and TRBJ2-7, with TRBD2 matching over 8 bases. CDR3 length equals 15 residues. Germline lookup yields CDR1 MNHEY and CDR2 SMNVEV (reference sequence). V lost 5 bases and J lost 3; bases outside the gene matches: 9. The CDR3 protein is CASSPSVSGNYEQYF. CDR3 DNA: TGTGCCAGCAGTCCAAGCGTTAGCGGGAACTACGAGCAGTACTTC.

This clonotype appeared once. The chain combines TRBV3-1 with TRBJ2-7; 8 nucleotides agree with TRBD2. J was trimmed by 2 bases and V by 1 base; bases with no gene match: 4. The CDR3 length is 15 residues. Germline CDR1 LGHDT, CDR2 YNNKEL (reference sequence). The CDR3 DNA follows: TGTGCCAGCAGCCAAGGGTTACTAGCGGCCTACGAGCAGTACTTC. It codes for CASSQGLLAAYEQYF.

This clonotype was counted at least ten times. The chain has TRBV20-1 and TRBJ2-7; 7 nucleotides line up with TRBD1. Losses at the gene ends were 3 bases for V and 5 bases for J; bases not matched to a gene: 10. Looked up from germline, CDR1 is DFQATT and CDR2 is SNEGSKA (reference sequence). This CDR3 region has 14 residues. CDR3 DNA: TGCAGTGCTAGGTACAGGGGACAGACTAACGAGCAGTACTTC. It encodes CSARYRGQTNEQYF.

The chain recombines TRBV27 with TRBJ2-7, with 7 nucleotides matching TRBD2. Germline V gene sequence: CDR1 MNHEY, CDR2 SMNVEV (reference sequence). The CDR3 consists of 16 residues. With 6 bases clipped from V and 3 bases from J, the junction kept 14 bases outside the gene matches. As DNA, the CDR3 is TGTGCCAGCAGCCCCTCGCCCGGGCGGGGGTACTACGAGCAGTACTTC. Protein product: CASSPSPGRGYYEQYF.

The gene calls are TRBV10-3 and TRBJ2-1; D not certain. The germline V and J ends were trimmed by 4 bases and 5 bases, with 9 bases remaining between them. Germline V lookup: CDR1 ENHRY, CDR2 SYGVKD. The CDR3 length is 13 residues. CDR3 region: CAISARLNNEQFF. DNA of the CDR3: TGTGCCATCAGTGCTAGGCTCAACAATGAGCAGTTCTTC.

V and J are TRBV9 and TRBJ2-1; D is perhaps TRBD1 (6 bases). This CDR3 has 16 amino acids. Germline CDR1 is SGDLS and CDR2 is YYNGEE. V was clipped by 4 bases and J by 0 bases, with 14 bases between them. The CDR3 loop is CASSRNREGSYNEQFF. Here the CDR3 DNA reads TGTGCCAGCAGCAGGAACAGGGAAGGCTCCTACAATGAGCAGTTCTTC.

The chain is built from TRBV12-3 or TRBV12-4 and TRBJ1-1; TRBD1 is a possible D gene (6 bases). There are 15 residues in the CDR3. V shed 7 bases and J shed 4 bases, with 19 bases lying between them. CDR3 coding DNA: TGTGCCAGCAACCTACAGGGAACGTATAGCACTGAAGCTTTCTTT. Amino acids: CASNLQGTYSTEAFF.

This rearrangement joins TRBV4-2 to TRBJ2-5; 13 bases are a match to TRBD2. Trimming cost V 2 bases and J 3 bases; bases outside gene matches: 3. The CDR3 has 16 amino acids. Germline-derived CDR1 and CDR2 are LGHNA and YNFKEQ. The CDR3 region has the DNA TGTGCCAGCAGCCAACGGGGACTAGCGGGGAAAGAGACCCAGTACTTC. Its protein product is CASSQRGLAGKETQYF.

The table lists this clonotype with a few counts. The chain recombines TRBV20-1 with TRBJ2-1, with TRBD2 matching 8 bases. The V and J ends lost 4 bases and 6 bases, in that order; junction bases with no gene match: 11. The germline V gene has CDR1 DFQATT and CDR2 SNEGSKA (reference sequence). The CDR3 spans 15 residues. CDR3 amino acids: CSATTGTSRINEQFF. Here the CDR3 DNA reads TGCAGTGCTACCACCGGGACTAGTCGTATCAATGAGCAGTTCTTC.

This clonotype was observed a handful of times. The chain combines TRBV4-3 with TRBJ1-1; perhaps TRBD1 as D (5 bases). The V gene's germline CDR1 is LGHNA and CDR2 YSLEER. The CDR3 sequence is 14 residues long. V was cut by 2 bases and J by 1 base, with 8 bases left in between. The CDR3 DNA reads TGCGCCAGCAGCCAAACAGGAAGGAACACTGAAGCTTTCTTT. It codes for CASSQTGRNTEAFF.

In this sample, this clonotype turned up a few times. The chain employs TRBV5-1 and TRBJ2-7; 8 bases match TRBD1. Trimming removed 3 bases from V and 6 bases from J; junction bases left unmatched: 8. The CDR3 sequence is 14 residues long. Looked up from germline, CDR1 is SGHRS and CDR2 is YFSETQ. DNA of the CDR3: TGCGCCAGCAGCTCGGGACAGGCCAGCTTCGAGCAGTACTTC. Translated: CASSSGQASFEQYF. The full variable domain, completed using reference TRBV5-1 and TRBJ2-7, is KAGVTQTPRYLIKTRGQQVTLSCSPISGHRSVSWYQQTPGQGLQFLFEYFSETQRNKGNFPGRFSGRQFSNSRSEMNVSTLELGDSALYLCASSSGQASFEQYFGPGTRLTVT.

In its sample, this clonotype was seen a few times. V and J are TRBV9 and TRBJ2-7, with 9 positions matching TRBD1. This CDR3 is 13 amino acids long. From germline, CDR1 is SGDLS and CDR2 YYNGEE. V lost 5 bases to trimming and J lost 5 bases; unmatched junction nucleotides: 5. The CDR3 loop reads CASSRTGVHEQYF. CDR3 DNA: TGTGCCAGCAGTCGGACAGGGGTCCACGAGCAGTACTTC.

This clonotype was seen more than once but under ten times. This chain uses TRBV5-1 with TRBJ2-1, with D perhaps TRBD1 (6 bases). The germline V gene has CDR1 SGHRS and CDR2 YFSETQ. Trimming removed 4 bases at V and 8 bases at J, with 16 bases between. The CDR3 runs to 14 residues. Written as DNA, the CDR3 is TGCGCCAGCAGCCCAGGACAGCCTACATATGAGCAGTTCTTC. This translates into CASSPGQPTYEQFF.

This clonotype was counted a few times. The V gene is TRBV20-1, the J gene TRBJ1-3, with D hard to call. V lost 5 bases to trimming and J lost 8 bases, with 13 bases between them. Germline loops: CDR1 DFQATT, CDR2 SNEGSKA (reference sequence). This CDR3 has 12 residues. The CDR3 nucleotides read TGCAGTGCTCTAGTCCCGGGCCACACCATATATTTT. Translated: CSALVPGHTIYF.

This chain joins TRBV11-2 and TRBJ2-2; 12 nucleotides align to TRBD2. The J segment lost 4 bases and the V segment lost 1 base, leaving 4 bases of the junction unmatched. This CDR3 region has 17 residues. Germline V gives CDR1 SGHAT, CDR2 FQNNGV. CDR3 DNA sequence: TGTGCCAGCAGCTTAGTCCTAGCGGGGGGGCGCACCGGGGAGCTGTTTTTT. Amino acids: CASSLVLAGGRTGELFF. The full variable domain, its missing parts supplied by reference TRBV11-2 and TRBJ2-2, is EAGVAQSPRYKIIEKRQSVAFWCNPISGHATLYWYQQILGQGPKLLIQFQNNGVVDDSQLPKDRFSAERLKGVDSTLKIQPAKLEDSAVYLCASSLVLAGGRTGELFFGEGSRLTVL.

This clonotype was observed a few times. V usage is TRBV20-1 and J usage is TRBJ1-6; D not certain. This CDR3 has 13 residues. The V gene lost 0 bases and the J gene lost 8 bases, with 8 bases spanning the gap. CDR1 and CDR2 from the germline V gene are DFQATT and SNEGSKA (reference sequence). CDR3 coding DNA: TGCAGTGCTAGAGAAGACGGGTATTCACCCCTCCACTTT. Residues: CSAREDGYSPLHF.

The V gene is TRBV27, the J gene TRBJ2-1; 10 positions agree with TRBD1. The CDR3 runs 17 residues. Germline V gene data show CDR1 as MNHEY and CDR2 as SMNVEV (reference sequence). V gave up 5 bases and J gave up 9 bases; unmatched junction bases: 16. The CDR3 coding sequence is TGTGCCAGCAGTCCCTCGCCGGGACAGGGGACCTTGGGTGAGCAGTTCTTC. It translates to CASSPSPGQGTLGEQFF.

The chain links TRBV10-3 to TRBJ2-2, with unresolved D. Germline assignment: CDR1 ENHRY and CDR2 SYGVKD. The CDR3 has 14 residues. V lost 4 bases, J lost 1 base, and 7 bases lay in between. As DNA, the CDR3 is TGTGCCATCAGTGTTAGGCGGAACACCGGGGAGCTGTTTTTT. Translating it yields CAISVRRNTGELFF.

This clonotype was seen many times. This chain connects TRBV20-1 to TRBJ2-3; possible D gene TRBD2, 5 bases. From germline, CDR1 is DFQATT and CDR2 SNEGSKA (reference sequence). CDR3 length equals 11 residues. V gave up 6 bases and J gave up 4 bases, with 8 bases separating them. CDR3 residues: CSAGLSDTQYF. CDR3 DNA: TGCAGTGCAGGACTGTCAGATACGCAGTATTTT.

This clonotype was seen ten or more times. V usage is TRBV11-2 and J usage is TRBJ2-7; 8 bases map to TRBD1. Losses at the gene ends were 5 bases for V and 0 bases for J; bases not matched to a gene: 6. The germline V gene encodes CDR1 SGHAT and CDR2 FQNNGV. The CDR3 has 15 amino acids. The CDR3 here is CASSEQGVISYEQYF. DNA for the CDR3: TGTGCCAGCAGCGAACAGGGGGTTATCTCCTACGAGCAGTACTTC.

The gene calls are TRBV4-2 and TRBJ2-7; the D is unclear. Trimming pared 0 bases from V and 6 bases from J, leaving 9 bases between. The CDR3 is made up of 13 amino acids. Germline V lookup: CDR1 LGHNA, CDR2 YNFKEQ. CDR3 bases: TGTGCCAGCAGCCAAGATCCTGAATCCGAGCAGTACTTC. Translating it yields CASSQDPESEQYF.

The V and J genes are TRBV19 and TRBJ2-7; 8 bases fit TRBD1. The germline gives CDR1 LNHDA, CDR2 SQIVND (reference sequence). The CDR3 covers 14 residues. Unmatched junction bases numbered 8, after V lost 4 bases and J lost 6 bases. CDR3 nucleotides: TGTGCCAGTAGTACCACGGACAGGGCGGGCGAGCAGTACTTC. Translated, it gives CASSTTDRAGEQYF.

CDR3 bases: TGTGCCAGCAGCTTGAGTTTAGGAACCAGCACAGATACGCAGTATTTT. Its translation is CASSLSLGTSTDTQYF. This chain connects TRBV5-6 to TRBJ2-3; D gene ambiguous. CDR1 and CDR2 from the germline V gene are SGHDT and YYEEEE. The CDR3 runs 16 residues. Trimming pared 1 base from V and 0 bases from J, leaving 12 bases between. The full variable domain, with the rest looked up from reference TRBV5-6 and TRBJ2-3, is DAGVTQSPTHLIKTRGQQVTLRCSPKSGHDTVSWYQQALGQGPQFIFQYYEEEERQRGNFPDRFSGHQFPNYSSELNVNALLLGDSALYLCASSLSLGTSTDTQYFGPGTRLTVL.

The CDR3 protein is CASSSGQSNEQFF. The CDR3 DNA is TGTGCCAGCAGCTCGGGACAGTCCAATGAGCAGTTCTTC. The chain has TRBV7-3 and TRBJ2-1; 7 bases match TRBD1. The CDR3 extends over 13 amino acids. Germline assignment: CDR1 SGHTA and CDR2 FQGTGA. V dropped 4 bases and J dropped 6; count of bases not matched to a gene: 3.

The genes are TRBV12-3 or TRBV12-4 and TRBJ2-2; TRBD1 aligns across 7 bases. This CDR3 is built from 16 residues. V lost 1 base to trimming and J lost 5 bases; unmatched junction nucleotides: 7. The chain's CDR3 is CASSLGGGASTGELFF. CDR3 in DNA: TGTGCCAGCAGTTTAGGAGGGGGCGCGAGTACCGGGGAGCTGTTTTTT.

The table lists this clonotype with a few counts. The J gene is TRBJ2-1, the V gene TRBV29-1, with D possibly being TRBD2 (6 bases). Germline CDR1 SQVTM, CDR2 ANQGSEA. This CDR3 spans 15 amino acids. Trimming removed 3 bases from V and 0 bases from J, with 12 bases in between. The DNA of the CDR3 is TGCAGCGTTGAGAAAGGGAGGAGCTCCTACAATGAGCAGTTCTTC. This encodes CSVEKGRSSYNEQFF.

Within the sample, this clonotype is medium-sized. The CDR3 here is CASSLSLAGGRGTDTQYF. The CDR3 DNA is TGTGCCAGCAGCTTGTCGCTAGCGGGGGGGCGTGGCACAGATACGCAGTATTTT. The chain combines TRBV7-2 with TRBJ2-3; 12 bases match TRBD2. Germline V lookup: CDR1 SGHTA, CDR2 FQGNSA. The CDR3 has 18 residues. The V segment lost 3 bases and the J segment 1 base; nucleotides outside the gene matches: 8.

The chain carries TRBV6-1 and TRBJ2-7, with TRBD1 as a possible D gene (8 bases). Germline V gene lookup returns CDR1 MNHNS and CDR2 SASEGT. The germline V and J ends were trimmed by 4 bases and 0 bases, with 19 bases remaining between them. The CDR3 runs to 17 residues. The CDR3 DNA follows: TGTGCCAGCAGTGTCCAGGGAGGGACAGGAATCTCCTACGAGCAGTACTTC. The encoded protein is CASSVQGGTGISYEQYF.

This clonotype has a handful of counts. The chain has TRBV12-3 or TRBV12-4 and TRBJ2-5; D gene ambiguous. This CDR3 has 11 amino acids. Trimming stripped 5 bases from V and 4 bases from J, with 5 bases between. The CDR3 coding sequence is TGTGCCAGCAGTACTACAGAGACCCAGTACTTC. The encoded protein is CASSTTETQYF.

The genes are TRBV27 and TRBJ2-2; 9 nucleotides line up with TRBD1. V was clipped by 6 bases and J by 0 bases; unmatched bases: 2. Germline-derived CDR1 and CDR2 are MNHEY and SMNVEV (reference sequence). The CDR3 spans 15 residues. CDR3 bases: TGTGCCAGCAGACAGGGGGCCACGAACACCGGGGAGCTGTTTTTT. Translated: CASRQGATNTGELFF.

This rearrangement joins TRBV20-1 to TRBJ2-1, with D tentatively TRBD1 (6 bases). V was clipped by 5 bases and J by 4 bases, with 12 bases between them. The CDR3 covers 13 residues. Germline V gene sequence: CDR1 DFQATT, CDR2 SNEGSKA (reference sequence). CDR3 amino acids: CSAVRTGYNEQFF. The CDR3 DNA reads as TGCAGTGCTGTGCGTACAGGGTACAATGAGCAGTTCTTC.